This is a list of T cell receptor beta chains from one sample in a study of T cells in Graves' hyperthyroidism and ophthalmopathy. TCRdb used MiXCR to reprocess the multiplex PCR reads, holding one entry per CDR3 protein. The profile covers hundreds of thousands of distinct CDR3 sequences, with approximately 36% appearing a single time and around 30% taken by the ten largest. Sequenced sample: blood. These receptors were taken from a woman in her 40s with Graves' hyperthyroidism. Both conserved end residues are part of each CDR3. A D gene is named only where the DNA matches it firmly. Expanded clones get a size class; other rows say once, few or many, or leave the size out.

V	size	J	D	DNA	CDR3
TRBV6-5	-	TRBJ2-7	-	TGTGCCAGCAGTTGGGCTGTATCCCGCGTCGGCGAATCCTACGAGCAGTACTTC	CASSWAVSRVGESYEQYF
TRBV7-8	-	TRBJ1-4	-	TGTGCCAGCAGACAGGAGGAAAAACTGTTTTTT	CASRQEEKLFF
TRBV10-3	many	TRBJ1-2	TRBD1	TGTGCCATCAGTGAGGACAGGGTATATGGCTACACCTTC	CAISEDRVYGYTF
TRBV20-1	-	TRBJ2-3	-	TGCAGTGCTAGGTTCCCAGCGGCTAGCACAGATACGCAGTATTTT	CSARFPAASTDTQYF
TRBV7-3	many	TRBJ1-2	-	TGTGCCAGCAGCTTAACGTCGGCGGGCCTGGGCTACACCTTC	CASSLTSAGLGYTF
TRBV29-1	-	TRBJ2-1	TRBD2	TGCAGCGTTGAAGAAGGAGCGGGAGTTGAGCAGTTCTTC	CSVEEGAGVEQFF
TRBV5-1	once	TRBJ2-5	TRBD2	TGCGCCAGCAGCCAAGATCTGGGTTGCGGGGGAACACAAGAGACCCAGTACTTC	CASSQDLGCGGTQETQYF
TRBV6-5	many	TRBJ2-7	-	TGTGCCAGCAGAACCGGACCGGAGCAGTACTTC	CASRTGPEQYF
TRBV2	-	TRBJ2-5	-	TGTGCCAGCAGTTTATCCCCCGCCTCTGGTGAGGAGACCCAGTACTTC	CASSLSPASGEETQYF
TRBV12-3/TRBV12-4	-	TRBJ1-5	-	TGTGCCAGCAGTTCTAGGCAGGGGTTTGGCAGCAATCAGCCCCAGCATTTT	CASSSRQGFGSNQPQHF
TRBV19	many	TRBJ1-5	-	TGTGCCAGTAGCGAGCGGGGGGATAATCAGCCCCAGCATTTT	CASSERGDNQPQHF
TRBV19	-	TRBJ1-1	TRBD1	TGTGCCAGTAGTACAGTACAGGGGAGTGAAGCTTTCTTT	CASSTVQGSEAFF
TRBV7-9	-	TRBJ1-3	-	TGTGCCAGCAGCTTAGGGGGATACACCATATATTTT	CASSLGGYTIYF
TRBV10-3	once	TRBJ1-2	-	TGTGCCATCCAGGGCTATGGCTACACCTTC	CAIQGYGYTF
TRBV7-9	many	TRBJ1-1	-	TGTGCCAGCAGCCCGACCGTGGGGGTAACTGAAGCTTTCTTT	CASSPTVGVTEAFF
TRBV10-3	-	TRBJ1-3	-	TGTGCCAGCAGTAAGGCCTGGGCCCTCTCTGGAAACACCATATATTTT	CASSKAWALSGNTIYF
TRBV2	many	TRBJ1-4	-	TGTGCCAGCACCCCGGGACTGGGACGTGAAAAACTGTTTTTT	CASTPGLGREKLFF
TRBV20-1	many	TRBJ2-5	TRBD2	TGCAGTGCTAGGATGTTAGCGGGGGCCGAAGAGACCCAGTACTTC	CSARMLAGAEETQYF
TRBV5-1	-	TRBJ1-1	-	TGTGCCAGCAGCTTGGTCGACAGTACTCTGAACACTGAAGCTTTCTTT	CASSLVDSTLNTEAFF